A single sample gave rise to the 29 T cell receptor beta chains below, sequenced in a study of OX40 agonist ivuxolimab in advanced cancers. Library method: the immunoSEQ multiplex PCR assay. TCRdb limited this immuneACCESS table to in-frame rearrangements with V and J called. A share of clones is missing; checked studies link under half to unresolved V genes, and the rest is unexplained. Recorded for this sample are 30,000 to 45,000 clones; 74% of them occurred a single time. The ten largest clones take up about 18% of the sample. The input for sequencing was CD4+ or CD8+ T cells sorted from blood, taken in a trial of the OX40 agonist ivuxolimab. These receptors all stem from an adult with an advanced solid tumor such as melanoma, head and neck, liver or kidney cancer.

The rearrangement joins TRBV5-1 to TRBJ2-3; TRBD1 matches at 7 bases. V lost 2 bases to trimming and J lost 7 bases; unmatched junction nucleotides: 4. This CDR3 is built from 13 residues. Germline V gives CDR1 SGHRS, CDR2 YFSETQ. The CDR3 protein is CASSLDRAHTQYF. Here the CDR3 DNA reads TGCGCCAGCAGCTTAGACAGGGCCCATACGCAGTATTTT.

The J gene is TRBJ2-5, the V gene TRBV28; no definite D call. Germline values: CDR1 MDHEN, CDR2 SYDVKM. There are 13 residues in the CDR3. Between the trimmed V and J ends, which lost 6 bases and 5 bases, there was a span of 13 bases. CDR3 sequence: CASSYRTPETQYF. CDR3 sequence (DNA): TGTGCCAGCAGCTACCGGACCCCCGAGACCCAGTACTTC.

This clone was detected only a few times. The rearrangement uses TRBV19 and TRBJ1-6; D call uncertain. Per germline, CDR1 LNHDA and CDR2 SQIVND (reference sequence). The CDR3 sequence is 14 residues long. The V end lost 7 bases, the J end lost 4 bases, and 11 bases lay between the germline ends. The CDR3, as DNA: TGTGCCAGTACCCTCGGACGGTATAATTCACCCCTCCACTTT. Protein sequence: CASTLGRYNSPLHF.

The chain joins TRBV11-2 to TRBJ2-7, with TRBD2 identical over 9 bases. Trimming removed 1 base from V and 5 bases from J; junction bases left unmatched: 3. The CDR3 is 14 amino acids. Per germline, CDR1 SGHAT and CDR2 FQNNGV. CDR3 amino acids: CASSLGGLANEQYV. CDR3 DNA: TGTGCCAGCAGCTTAGGTGGACTAGCGAACGAGCAGTACGTC.

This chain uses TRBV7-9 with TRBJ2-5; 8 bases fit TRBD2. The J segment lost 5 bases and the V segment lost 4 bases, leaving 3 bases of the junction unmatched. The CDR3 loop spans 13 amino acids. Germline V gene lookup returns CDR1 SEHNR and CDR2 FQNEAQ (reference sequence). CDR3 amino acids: CASSSSGGETQYF. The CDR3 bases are TGTGCCAGCAGCTCCAGCGGGGGTGAGACCCAGTACTTC.

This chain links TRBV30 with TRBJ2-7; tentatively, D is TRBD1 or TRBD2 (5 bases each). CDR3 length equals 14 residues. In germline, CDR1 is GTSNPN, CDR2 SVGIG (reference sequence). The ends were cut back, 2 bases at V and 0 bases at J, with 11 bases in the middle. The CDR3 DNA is TGTGCCTGGAGTCCGGGACCAAGCTCCTACGAGCAGTACTTC. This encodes CAWSPGPSSYEQYF.

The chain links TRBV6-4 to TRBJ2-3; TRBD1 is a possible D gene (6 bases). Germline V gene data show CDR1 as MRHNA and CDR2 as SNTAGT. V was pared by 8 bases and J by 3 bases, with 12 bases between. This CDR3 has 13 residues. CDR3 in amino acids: CASGRGVTDTQYF. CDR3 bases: TGTGCCAGCGGCAGGGGTGTTACAGATACGCAGTATTTT.

The CDR3 sequence is CASSHTGTSFSGANVLTF. DNA for the CDR3: TGTGCCAGCAGCCACACAGGGACCTCTTTCTCTGGGGCCAACGTCCTGACTTTC. This rearrangement joins TRBV7-9 to TRBJ2-6; D possibly corresponds to TRBD1 (6 bases). This CDR3 spans 18 amino acids. The germline V gene encodes CDR1 SEHNR and CDR2 FQNEAQ (reference sequence). The ends were cut back, 5 bases at V and 0 bases at J, with 17 bases in the middle.

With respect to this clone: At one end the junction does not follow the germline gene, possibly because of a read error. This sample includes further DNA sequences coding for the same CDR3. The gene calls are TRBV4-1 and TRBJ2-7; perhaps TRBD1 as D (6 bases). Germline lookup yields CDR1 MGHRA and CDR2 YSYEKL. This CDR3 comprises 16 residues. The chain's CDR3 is CASSQDPAQGSYEQYF. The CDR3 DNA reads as TGTGCCAGCAGCCAAGACCCGGCACAGGGCTCCTACGAGCAGTACTTC.

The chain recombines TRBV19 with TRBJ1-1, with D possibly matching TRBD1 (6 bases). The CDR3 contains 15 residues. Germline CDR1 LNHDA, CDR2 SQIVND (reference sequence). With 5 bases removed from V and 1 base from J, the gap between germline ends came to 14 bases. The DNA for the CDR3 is TGTGCCAGTAGTTCCGGGACAACCTCGAACACTGAAGCTTTCTTT. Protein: CASSSGTTSNTEAFF.

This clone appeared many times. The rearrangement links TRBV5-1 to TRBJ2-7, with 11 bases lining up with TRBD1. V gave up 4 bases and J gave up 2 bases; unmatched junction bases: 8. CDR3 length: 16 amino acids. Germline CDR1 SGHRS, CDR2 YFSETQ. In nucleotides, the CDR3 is TGCGCCAGCAGCGTGCAGCCGGGACAGGGGGCCTACGAGCAGTACGTC. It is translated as CASSVQPGQGAYEQYV.

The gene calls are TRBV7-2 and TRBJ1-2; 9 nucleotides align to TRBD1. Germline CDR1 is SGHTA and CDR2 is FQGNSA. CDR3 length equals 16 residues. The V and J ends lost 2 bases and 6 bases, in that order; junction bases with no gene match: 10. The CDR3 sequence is CASSLIFGQGLNGYTF. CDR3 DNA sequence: TGTGCCAGCAGCTTAATCTTCGGACAGGGGTTAAATGGCTACACCTTC.

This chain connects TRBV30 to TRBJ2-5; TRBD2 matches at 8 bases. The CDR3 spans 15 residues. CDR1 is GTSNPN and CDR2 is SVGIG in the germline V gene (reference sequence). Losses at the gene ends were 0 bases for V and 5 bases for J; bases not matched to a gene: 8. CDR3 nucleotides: TGTGCCTGGAGTGTAGGCGGGACTAGAGGGGAGACCCAGTACTTC. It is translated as CAWSVGGTRGETQYF.

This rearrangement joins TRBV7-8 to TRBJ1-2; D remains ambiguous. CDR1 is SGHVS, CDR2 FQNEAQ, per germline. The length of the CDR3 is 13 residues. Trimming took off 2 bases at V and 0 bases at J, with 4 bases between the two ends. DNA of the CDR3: TGTGCCAGCAGCTTACAAGCTAACTATGGCTACACCTTC. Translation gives CASSLQANYGYTF.

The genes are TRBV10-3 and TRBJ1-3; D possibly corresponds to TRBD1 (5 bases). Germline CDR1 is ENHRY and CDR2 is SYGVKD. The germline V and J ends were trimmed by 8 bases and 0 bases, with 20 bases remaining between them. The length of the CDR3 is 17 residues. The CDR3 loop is CAISAQGGALSGNTIYF. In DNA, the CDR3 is TGTGCCATCTCCGCCCAGGGAGGGGCTCTCTCTGGAAACACCATATATTTT.

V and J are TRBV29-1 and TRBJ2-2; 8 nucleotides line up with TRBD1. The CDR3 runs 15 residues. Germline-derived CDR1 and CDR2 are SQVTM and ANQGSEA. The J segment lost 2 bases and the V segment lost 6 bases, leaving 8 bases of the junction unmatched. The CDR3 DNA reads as TGCAGCGTGCAGTTCCAGGGGGCAAACACCGGGGAGCTGTTTTTT. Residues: CSVQFQGANTGELFF.

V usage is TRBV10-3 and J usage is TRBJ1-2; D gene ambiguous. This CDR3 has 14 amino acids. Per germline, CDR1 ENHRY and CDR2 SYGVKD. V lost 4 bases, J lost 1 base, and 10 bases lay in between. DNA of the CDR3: TGTGCCATCAGTGTGGACGTGGGTAACTATGGCTACACCTTC. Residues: CAISVDVGNYGYTF.

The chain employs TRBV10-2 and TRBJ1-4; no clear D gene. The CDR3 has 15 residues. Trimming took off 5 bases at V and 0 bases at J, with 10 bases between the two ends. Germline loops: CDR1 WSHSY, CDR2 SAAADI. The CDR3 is CASSRGSATNEKLFF. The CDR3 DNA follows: TGCGCCAGCAGTCGCGGATCTGCAACTAATGAAAAACTGTTTTTT.

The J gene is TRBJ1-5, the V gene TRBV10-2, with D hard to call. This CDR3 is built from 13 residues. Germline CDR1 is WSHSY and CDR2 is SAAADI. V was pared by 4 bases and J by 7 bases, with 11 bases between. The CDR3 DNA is TGCGCCAGCAGTGTAGGGATGCCCCAGCCCCAGCATTTT. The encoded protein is CASSVGMPQPQHF.

For the CDR3, the DNA is TGTGCCAGCAGCGGGTTAGGAGATACGCAGTATTTT. The encoded protein is CASSGLGDTQYF. This chain joins TRBV9 and TRBJ2-3; D is undetermined. Germline V gene lookup returns CDR1 SGDLS and CDR2 YYNGEE. The CDR3 totals 12 residues. The V and J ends lost 3 bases and 5 bases respectively, with 7 bases between them.

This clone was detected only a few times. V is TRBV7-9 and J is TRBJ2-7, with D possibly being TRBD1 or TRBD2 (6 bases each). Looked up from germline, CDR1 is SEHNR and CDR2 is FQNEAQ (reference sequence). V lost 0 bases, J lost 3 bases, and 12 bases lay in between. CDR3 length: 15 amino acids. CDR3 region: CASSLARGARYEQYF. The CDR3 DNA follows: TGTGCCAGCAGCTTAGCGAGGGGGGCCCGCTACGAGCAGTACTTC. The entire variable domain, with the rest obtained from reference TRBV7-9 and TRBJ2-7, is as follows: DTGVSQNPRHKITKRGQNVTFRCDPISEHNRLYWYRQTLGQGPEFLTYFQNEAQLEKSRLLSDRFSAERPKGSFSTLEIQRTEQGDSAMYLCASSLARGARYEQYFGPGTRLTVT.

The CDR3 DNA follows: TGTGCCAGCAGCGTAGCCCCCACAGATACGCAGTATTTT. Protein: CASSVAPTDTQYF. The chain has TRBV9 and TRBJ2-3; D remains ambiguous. V was cut by 0 bases and J by 2 bases, with 4 bases left in between. The germline gives CDR1 SGDLS, CDR2 YYNGEE. The CDR3 contains 13 residues.

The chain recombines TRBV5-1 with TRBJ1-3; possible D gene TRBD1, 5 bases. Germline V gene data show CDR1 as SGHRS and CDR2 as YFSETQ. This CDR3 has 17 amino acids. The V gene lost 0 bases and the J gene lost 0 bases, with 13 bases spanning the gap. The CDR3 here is CASSLDGGDSSGNTIYF. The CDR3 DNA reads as TGCGCCAGCAGCTTGGACGGAGGGGATTCCTCTGGAAACACCATATATTTT.

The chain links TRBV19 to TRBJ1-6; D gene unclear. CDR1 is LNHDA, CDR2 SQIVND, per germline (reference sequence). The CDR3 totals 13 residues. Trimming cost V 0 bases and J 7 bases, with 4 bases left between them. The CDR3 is CASSIDWNSPLHF. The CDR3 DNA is TGTGCCAGTAGTATAGATTGGAATTCACCCCTCCACTTT.

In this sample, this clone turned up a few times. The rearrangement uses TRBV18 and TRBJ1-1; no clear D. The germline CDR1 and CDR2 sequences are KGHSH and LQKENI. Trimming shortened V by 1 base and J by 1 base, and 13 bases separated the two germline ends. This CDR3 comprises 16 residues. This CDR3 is CASSPRLVAANTEAFF. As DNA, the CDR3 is TGTGCCAGCTCACCACGTTTGGTGGCGGCGAACACTGAAGCTTTCTTT.

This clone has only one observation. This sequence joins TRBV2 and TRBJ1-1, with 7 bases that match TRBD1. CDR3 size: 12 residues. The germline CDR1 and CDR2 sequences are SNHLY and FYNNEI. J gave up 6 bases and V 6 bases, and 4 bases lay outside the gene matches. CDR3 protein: CASSGTVPEAFF. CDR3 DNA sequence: TGTGCCAGCAGCGGGACAGTCCCTGAAGCTTTCTTT.

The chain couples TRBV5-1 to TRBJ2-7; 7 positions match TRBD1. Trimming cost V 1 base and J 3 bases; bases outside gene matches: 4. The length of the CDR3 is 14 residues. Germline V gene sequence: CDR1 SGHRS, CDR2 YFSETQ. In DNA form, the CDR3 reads TGCGCCAGCAGCTTGACCGGACAGGTCTACGAGCAGTACGTC. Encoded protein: CASSLTGQVYEQYV.

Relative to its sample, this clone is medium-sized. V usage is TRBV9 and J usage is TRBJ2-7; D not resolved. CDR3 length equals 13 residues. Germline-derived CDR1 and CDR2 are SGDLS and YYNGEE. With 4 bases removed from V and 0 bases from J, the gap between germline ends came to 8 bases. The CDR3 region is CASSTQNSYEQYF. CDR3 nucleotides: TGTGCCAGCAGCACCCAGAACTCCTACGAGCAGTACTTC.

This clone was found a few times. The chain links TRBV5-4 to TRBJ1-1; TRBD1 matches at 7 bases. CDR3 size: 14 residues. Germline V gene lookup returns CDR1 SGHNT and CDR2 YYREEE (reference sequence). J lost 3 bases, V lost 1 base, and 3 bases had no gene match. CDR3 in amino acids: CASSLRQGDTEAFF. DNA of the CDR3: TGTGCCAGCAGCTTGCGGCAGGGGGACACTGAAGCTTTCTTT.